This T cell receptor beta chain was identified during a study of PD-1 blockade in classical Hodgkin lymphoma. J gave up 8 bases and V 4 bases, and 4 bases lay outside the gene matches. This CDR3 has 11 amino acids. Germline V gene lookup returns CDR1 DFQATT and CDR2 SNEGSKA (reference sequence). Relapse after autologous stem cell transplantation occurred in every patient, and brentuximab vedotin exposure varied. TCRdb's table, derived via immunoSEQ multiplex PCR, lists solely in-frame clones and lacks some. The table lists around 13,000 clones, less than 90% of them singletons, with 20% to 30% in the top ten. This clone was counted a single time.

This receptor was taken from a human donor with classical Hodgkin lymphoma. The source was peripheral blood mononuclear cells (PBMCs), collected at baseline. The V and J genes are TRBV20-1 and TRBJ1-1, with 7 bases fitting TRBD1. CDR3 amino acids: CSAKGASEAFF. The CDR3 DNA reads TGCAGTGCTAAGGGGGCGTCGGAAGCTTTCTTT.